This T cell receptor (beta chain) was identified in a study of cytomegalovirus exposure and HLA in healthy donors. Study-level points and caveats: In a later analysis, V- and J-gene trimming of beta chains associated with a DCLRE1C missense variant, replicated independently. For most subjects, TCR beta sequences were reported to predict HLA-A and HLA-B alleles with accuracy.

CDR1 is SQVTM and CDR2 is ANQGSEA in the germline V gene. The CDR3 length is 17 residues. Unmatched junction bases numbered 8, after V lost 5 bases and J lost 0 bases. The PCR employed 60 Vbeta primers together with 13 Jbeta primers. Data came from immunoSEQ multiplex PCR; TCRdb stores just in-frame clones and leaves some out. The data show 150,000 to 200,000 clones, over 70% seen once. In the case of this clone: Its specificity is not known.

Sequencing was performed on PBMCs. This rearrangement joins TRBV29-1 to TRBJ2-2; 11 bases are shared with TRBD2. This TCR derives from a man aged 25 to 40 in good health and CMV-seronegative. The CDR3 DNA reads as TGCAGCGTTTTGACTAGCGGGACCCCCCCGAACACCGGGGAGCTGTTTTTT. It translates to CSVLTSGTPPNTGELFF.